This T cell receptor beta chain comes out of a study of shared clonotypes between healthy human individuals. General study points: Clonotype sharing among donors likely depends on sequencing depth.

Method: immunoSEQ multiplex PCR; TCRdb's copy keeps in-frame clones and lacks some. The sample consists of some 1,400,000 clones, over 95% of them appearing once. Comments on this clone: Its antigen is still unknown.

This clonotype was sampled from a man aged 25-40 years in good health. Sequencing input: naive CD4+ T cells sorted from blood. Subset here: CD45RA+ positively selected.

In DNA form, the CDR3 reads TGTGCCAGCAGTTTCGCCGGGACACCTAATGAAAAACTGTTTTTT. Translation gives CASSFAGTPNEKLFF. The chain couples TRBV28 to TRBJ1-4, with D possibly being TRBD1 (6 bases). Germline V gene sequence: CDR1 MDHEN, CDR2 SYDVKM. The CDR3 length is 15 residues. The V end lost 3 bases, the J end lost 3 bases, and 11 bases lay between the germline ends. Filled out from reference TRBV28 and TRBJ1-4, the complete variable domain reads DVKVTQSSRYLVKRTGEKVFLECVQDMDHENMFWYRQDPGLGLRLIYFSYDVKMKEKGDIPEGYSVSREKKERFSLILESASTNQTSMYLCASSFAGTPNEKLFFGSGTQLSVL.